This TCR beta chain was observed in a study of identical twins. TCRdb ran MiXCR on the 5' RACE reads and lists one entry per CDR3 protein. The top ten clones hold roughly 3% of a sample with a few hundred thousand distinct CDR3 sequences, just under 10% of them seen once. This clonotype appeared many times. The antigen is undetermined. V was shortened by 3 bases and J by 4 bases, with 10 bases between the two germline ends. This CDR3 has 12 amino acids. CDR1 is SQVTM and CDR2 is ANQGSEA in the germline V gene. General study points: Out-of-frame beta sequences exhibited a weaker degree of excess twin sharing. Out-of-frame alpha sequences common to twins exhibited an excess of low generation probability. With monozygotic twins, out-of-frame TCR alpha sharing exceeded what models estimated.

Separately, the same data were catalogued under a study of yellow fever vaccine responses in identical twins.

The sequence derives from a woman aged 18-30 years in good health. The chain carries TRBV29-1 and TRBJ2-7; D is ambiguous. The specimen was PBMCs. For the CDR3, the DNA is TGCAGCGTTGAGGGCCTGGATTACGAGCAGTACTTC. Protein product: CSVEGLDYEQYF.